The clone carrying this TCR beta chain was counted a single time. The data were obtained in a study of cytomegalovirus exposure and HLA in healthy donors. For the study at large: Around 85 million unique TCRs from HLA-typed donors were held in an early data release.

The PCR was carried out with 60 Vbeta primers and 13 Jbeta primers. The method was immunoSEQ multiplex PCR; TCRdb's version includes in-frame clones alone and lacks a portion of them. The table lists some 240,000 clones, around 90% of them singletons. Germline V gene sequence: CDR1 MNHEY, CDR2 SMNVEV (reference sequence). Losses at the gene ends were 6 bases for V and 1 base for J; bases not matched to a gene: 4. The CDR3 covers 14 residues. Source material: PBMCs. The origin of this receptor is a girl aged 2 to 10 in good health and CMV-seronegative. The rearrangement uses TRBV27 and TRBJ1-1; 8 positions agree with TRBD1. As DNA, the CDR3 is TGTGCCAGCAGCGCCAGGGGGCCGAACACTGAAGCTTTCTTT. Protein sequence: CASSARGPNTEAFF.